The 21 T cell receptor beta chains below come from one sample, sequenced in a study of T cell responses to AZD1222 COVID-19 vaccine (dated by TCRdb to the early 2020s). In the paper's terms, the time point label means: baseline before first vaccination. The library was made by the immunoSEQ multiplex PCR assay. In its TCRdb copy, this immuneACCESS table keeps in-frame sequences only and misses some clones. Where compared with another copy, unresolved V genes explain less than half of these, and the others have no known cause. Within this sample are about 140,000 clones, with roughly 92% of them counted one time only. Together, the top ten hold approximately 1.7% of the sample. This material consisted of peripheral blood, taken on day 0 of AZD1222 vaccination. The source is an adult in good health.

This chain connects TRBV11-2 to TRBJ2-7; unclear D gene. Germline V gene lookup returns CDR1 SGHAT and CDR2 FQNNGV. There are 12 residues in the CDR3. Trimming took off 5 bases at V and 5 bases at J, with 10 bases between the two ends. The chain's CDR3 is CASSLGEDEQYF. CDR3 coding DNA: TGTGCCAGCAGCCTGGGCGAGGACGAGCAGTACTTC.

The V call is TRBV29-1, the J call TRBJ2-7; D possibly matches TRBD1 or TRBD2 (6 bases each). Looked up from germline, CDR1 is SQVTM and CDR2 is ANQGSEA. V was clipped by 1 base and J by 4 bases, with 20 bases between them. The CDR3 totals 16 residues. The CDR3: CSVEARRGTYGYEQYF. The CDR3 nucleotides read TGCAGCGTTGAAGCGAGGAGGGGGACTTACGGGTACGAGCAGTACTTC.

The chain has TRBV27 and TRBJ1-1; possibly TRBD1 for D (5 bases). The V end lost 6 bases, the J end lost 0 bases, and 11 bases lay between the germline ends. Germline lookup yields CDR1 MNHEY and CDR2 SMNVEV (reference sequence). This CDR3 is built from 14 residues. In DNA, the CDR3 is TGTGCCAGCAGGGGGGGATGGGTGAACACTGAAGCTTTCTTT. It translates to CASRGGWVNTEAFF.

CDR3 nucleotide sequence: TGCAGCGTTGAAGATTCCTCTGGATGGGATATCACTGAAGCTTTCTTT. It specifies CSVEDSSGWDITEAFF. This chain joins TRBV29-1 and TRBJ1-1; no firm D call. Per the germline V gene, CDR1 is SQVTM and CDR2 is ANQGSEA. This CDR3 is 16 amino acids long. The germline V and J ends were trimmed by 0 bases and 4 bases, with 18 bases remaining between them.

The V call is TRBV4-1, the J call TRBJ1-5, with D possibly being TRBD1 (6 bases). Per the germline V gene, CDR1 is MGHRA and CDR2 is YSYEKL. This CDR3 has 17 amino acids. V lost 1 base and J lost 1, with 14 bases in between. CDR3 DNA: TGCGCCAGCAGCCAAGGCGGGACATCCCCCAGCAATCAGCCCCAGCATTTT. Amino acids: CASSQGGTSPSNQPQHF.

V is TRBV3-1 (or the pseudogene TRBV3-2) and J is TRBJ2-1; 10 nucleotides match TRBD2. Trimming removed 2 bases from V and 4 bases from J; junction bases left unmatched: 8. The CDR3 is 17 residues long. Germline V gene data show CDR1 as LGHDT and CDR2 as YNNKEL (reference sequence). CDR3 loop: CASSQKAGGPLYNEQFF. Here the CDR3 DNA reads TGTGCCAGCAGCCAAAAAGCGGGAGGGCCGTTATACAATGAGCAGTTCTTC.

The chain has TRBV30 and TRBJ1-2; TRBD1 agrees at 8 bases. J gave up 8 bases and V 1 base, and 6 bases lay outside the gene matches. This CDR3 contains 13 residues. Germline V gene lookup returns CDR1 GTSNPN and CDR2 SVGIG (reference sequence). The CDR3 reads CAWSGLWDRGYTF. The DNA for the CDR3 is TGTGCCTGGAGTGGTCTATGGGACAGGGGCTACACCTTC.

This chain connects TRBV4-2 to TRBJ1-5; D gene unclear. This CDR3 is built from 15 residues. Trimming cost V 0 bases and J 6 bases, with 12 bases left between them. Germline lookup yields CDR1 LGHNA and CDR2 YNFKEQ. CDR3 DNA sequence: TGTGCCAGCAGCCAAGACGGAGGAGCGGGTCAGCCCCAGCATTTT. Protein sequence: CASSQDGGAGQPQHF.

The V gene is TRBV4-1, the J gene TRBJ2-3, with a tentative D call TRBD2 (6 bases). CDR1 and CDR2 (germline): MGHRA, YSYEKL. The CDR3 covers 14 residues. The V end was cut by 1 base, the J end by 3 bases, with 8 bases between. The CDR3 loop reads CASSQAGVTDTQYF. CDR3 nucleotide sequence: TGCGCCAGCAGCCAAGCGGGAGTAACAGATACGCAGTATTTT.

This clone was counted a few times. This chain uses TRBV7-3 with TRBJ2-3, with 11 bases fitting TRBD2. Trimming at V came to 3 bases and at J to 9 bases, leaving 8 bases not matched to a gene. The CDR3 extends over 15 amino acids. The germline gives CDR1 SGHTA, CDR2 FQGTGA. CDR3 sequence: CASSLGASGRRTQYF. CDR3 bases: TGTGCCAGCAGCTTGGGGGCTAGCGGGAGGCGGACGCAGTATTTT.

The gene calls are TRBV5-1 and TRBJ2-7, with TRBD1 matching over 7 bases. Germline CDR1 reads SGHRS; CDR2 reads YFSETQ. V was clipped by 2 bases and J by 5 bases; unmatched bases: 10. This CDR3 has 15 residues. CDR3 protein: CASSLTTGPLDEQYF. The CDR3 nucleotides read TGCGCCAGCAGCTTAACGACAGGGCCCTTGGACGAGCAGTACTTC.

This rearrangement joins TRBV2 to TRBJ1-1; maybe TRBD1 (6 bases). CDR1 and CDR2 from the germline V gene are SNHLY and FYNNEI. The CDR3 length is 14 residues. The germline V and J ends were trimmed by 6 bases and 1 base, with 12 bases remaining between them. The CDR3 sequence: CASRSEQGNTEAFF. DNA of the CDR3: TGTGCCAGCAGGTCGGAACAGGGGAACACTGAAGCTTTCTTT.

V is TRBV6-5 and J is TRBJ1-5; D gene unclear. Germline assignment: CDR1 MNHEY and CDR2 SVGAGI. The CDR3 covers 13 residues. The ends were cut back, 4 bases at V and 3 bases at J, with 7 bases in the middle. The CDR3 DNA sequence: TGTGCCAGCAGTTCCGGACTCAATCAGCCCCAGCATTTT. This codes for CASSSGLNQPQHF.

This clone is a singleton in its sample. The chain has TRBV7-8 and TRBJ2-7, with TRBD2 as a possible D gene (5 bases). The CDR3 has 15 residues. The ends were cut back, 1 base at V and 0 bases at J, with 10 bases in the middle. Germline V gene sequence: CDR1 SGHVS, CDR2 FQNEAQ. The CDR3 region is CASSLVAHTSYEQYF. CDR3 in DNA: TGTGCCAGCAGCTTAGTAGCGCATACCTCCTACGAGCAGTACTTC.

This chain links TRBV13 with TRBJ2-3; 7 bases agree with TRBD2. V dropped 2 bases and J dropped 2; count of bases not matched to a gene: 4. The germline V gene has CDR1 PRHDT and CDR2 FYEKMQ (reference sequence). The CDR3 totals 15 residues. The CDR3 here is CASSLPGTNTDTQYF. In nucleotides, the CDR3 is TGTGCCAGCAGCTTACCCGGGACTAACACAGATACGCAGTATTTT.

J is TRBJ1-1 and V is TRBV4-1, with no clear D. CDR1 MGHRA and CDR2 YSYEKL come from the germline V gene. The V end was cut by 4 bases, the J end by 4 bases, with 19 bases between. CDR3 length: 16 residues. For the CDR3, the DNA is TGCGCCAGCAGCCCCCTGTTGGAGAAAAAGGGCACTGAAGCTTTCTTT. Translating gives CASSPLLEKKGTEAFF.

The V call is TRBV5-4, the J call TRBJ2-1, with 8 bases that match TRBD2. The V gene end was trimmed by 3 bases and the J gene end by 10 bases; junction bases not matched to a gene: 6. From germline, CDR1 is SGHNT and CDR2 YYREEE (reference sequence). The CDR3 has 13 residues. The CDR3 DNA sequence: TGTGCCAGCAGCTCAGGACTAGCCTGGGAGCAGTTCTTC. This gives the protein CASSSGLAWEQFF.

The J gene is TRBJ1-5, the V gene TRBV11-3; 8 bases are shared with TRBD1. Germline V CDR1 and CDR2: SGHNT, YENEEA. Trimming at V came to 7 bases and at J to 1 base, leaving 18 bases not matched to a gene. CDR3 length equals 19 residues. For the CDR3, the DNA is TGTGCCAGCACCCGGCCCCTACAGGGGGAAAGTTTAAGCAATCAGCCCCAGCATTTT. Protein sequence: CASTRPLQGESLSNQPQHF.

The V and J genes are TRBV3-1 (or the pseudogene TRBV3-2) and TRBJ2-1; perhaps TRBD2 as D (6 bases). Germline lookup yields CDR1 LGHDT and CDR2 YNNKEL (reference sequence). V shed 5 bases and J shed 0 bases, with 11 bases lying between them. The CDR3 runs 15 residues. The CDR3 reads CASSWDLSSYNEQFF. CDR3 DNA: TGTGCCAGCAGCTGGGACTTGAGCTCCTACAATGAGCAGTTCTTC.

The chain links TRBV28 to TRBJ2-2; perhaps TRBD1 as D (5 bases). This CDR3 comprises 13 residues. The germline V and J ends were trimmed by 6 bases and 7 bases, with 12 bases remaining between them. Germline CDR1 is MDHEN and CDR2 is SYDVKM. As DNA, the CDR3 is TGTGCCAGCAGAGGGGATGTAATCGGGGAGCTGTTTTTT. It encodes CASRGDVIGELFF.

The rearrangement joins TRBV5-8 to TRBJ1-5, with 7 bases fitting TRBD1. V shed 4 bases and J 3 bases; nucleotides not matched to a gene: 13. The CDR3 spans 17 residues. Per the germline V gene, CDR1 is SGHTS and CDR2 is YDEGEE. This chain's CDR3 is CASSAYRGPTANQPQHF. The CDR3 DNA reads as TGTGCCAGCAGCGCTTACAGGGGACCTACGGCCAATCAGCCCCAGCATTTT.